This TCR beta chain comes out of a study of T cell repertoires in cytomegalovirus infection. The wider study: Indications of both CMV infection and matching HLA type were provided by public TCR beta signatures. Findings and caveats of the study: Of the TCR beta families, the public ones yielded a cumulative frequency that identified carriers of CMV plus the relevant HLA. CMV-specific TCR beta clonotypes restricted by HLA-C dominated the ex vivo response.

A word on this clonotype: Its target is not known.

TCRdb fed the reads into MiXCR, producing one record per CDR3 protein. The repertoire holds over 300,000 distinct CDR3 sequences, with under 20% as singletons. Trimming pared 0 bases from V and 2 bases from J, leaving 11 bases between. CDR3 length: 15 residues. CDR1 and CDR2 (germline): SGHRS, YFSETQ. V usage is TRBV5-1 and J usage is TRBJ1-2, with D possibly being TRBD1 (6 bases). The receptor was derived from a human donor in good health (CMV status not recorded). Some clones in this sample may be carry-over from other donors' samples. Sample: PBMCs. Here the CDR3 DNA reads TGCGCCAGCAGCTTGGGACAGGCCGGAAACTATGGCTACACCTTC. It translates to CASSLGQAGNYGYTF. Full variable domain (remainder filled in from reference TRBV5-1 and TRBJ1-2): KAGVTQTPRYLIKTRGQQVTLSCSPISGHRSVSWYQQTPGQGLQFLFEYFSETQRNKGNFPGRFSGRQFSNSRSEMNVSTLELGDSALYLCASSLGQAGNYGYTFGSGTRLTVV.